This paragraph reports one T cell receptor beta chain. The sample holds a few counts of this clonotype. What antigen it recognizes has not been identified. Base qualities were left out, and no much larger clone turns up one base away. The data were taken from a study of T cells in Graves' hyperthyroidism and ophthalmopathy (dated by TCRdb to between 2017 and 2020). Study-level background: Peripheral blood was sampled at the time of initial diagnosis, prior to any treatment. TCR V-J signatures able to tell the groups apart were searched for in a discovery cohort of 100 patients, of whom 43 had Graves' ophthalmopathy and roughly 57 had stable Graves' hyperthyroidism. Prospective prediction of ophthalmopathy was tested in an independent validation cohort of fewer than 20 hyperthyroidism patients and some 17 patients who later progressed to ophthalmopathy. The 85 to 100 discovery patients were divided at random into training and test sets in a 7:3 ratio. In addition, the study compared T-cell repertoires in thyroid tissue and in blood from roughly six Graves' hyperthyroidism patients. After sampling, hyperthyroidism patients received methimazole starting at 30 mg daily, and ophthalmopathy patients received high-dose intravenous methylprednisolone. The paper describes TCR Vbeta CDR3 sequencing of 140 or so peripheral blood samples, made up of some 42 ophthalmopathy patients, around 73 hyperthyroidism patients and 17 progressor patients. Study-wide findings and limitations: Ophthalmopathy was separated from stable hyperthyroidism by a 13 V-J signature model, with around 90% sensitivity and 81% to 83% specificity obtained in cross-validation and 80%/75% obtained in testing. Most expanded thyroid clonotypes (frequency above 0.001) were also detected in blood, a finding suggesting that blood repertoires may reflect thyroid immune responses. During validation, the model predicted progression to ophthalmopathy a median of about 6.5 months ahead of onset, with around 65% sensitivity and roughly 72% specificity. Sample size was not statistically predetermined, and investigators were not blinded to group allocation.

Hyperthyroidism patients were newly diagnosed, with disease duration under 2 months, and aged 18 to 65 years. Any patient with an uncontrolled infection, another autoimmune disease, pregnancy or lactation was excluded. Diagnoses relied on clinical symptoms, serum thyroxine and TRAb, thyroid ultrasound and orbital computed tomography. Blood from progressor patients was drawn when they were first diagnosed with hyperthyroidism, before any ophthalmopathy symptoms appeared. PBMCs were isolated from around 10 ml of fresh peripheral blood by Ficoll-Paque density gradient centrifugation. Patients classed as progressors first received a Graves' hyperthyroidism diagnosis and then went on to develop ophthalmopathy during follow-up. Total RNA was extracted using Trizol reagent, and RNA quality was assessed on an Agilent 2100 Bioanalyzer. Amplification of TCR beta CDR3 regions was carried out from RNA transcripts. A first-round RT-PCR of the TCR CDR3 used the HTBI primer set with the Qiagen OneStep RT-PCR kit. Libraries were constructed in a second round of multiplex PCR, after which size selection and purification were carried out. Sequencing of the libraries was done on an Illumina HiSeq2000 using paired-end 100 bp reads. The study's own analysis went as follows. Raw data were processed with SOAPnuke, discarding reads with adapters, uncalled bases, mean Phred below 15, or no exact constant-primer or identifier match. COPE v1.2.5 was used to merge the high-quality paired reads, and each unique nucleotide sequence was defined as a clonotype. Clonotypes were aligned to IMGT TRBV, TRBD and TRBJ reference segments using MiTCR v1.1. Only V-J combinations with frequency above 0.0001, covering approximately 99% of repertoires, were analysed. A TCS score was defined as the ratio of F50 (clonal expansion) to E x V (chaos), with BLOSUM62-based TCRdist applied between CDR3 peptides within each V-J. Welch's t-statistics and random forest reduced several hundred V-J features to fewer than 15, which were used in a naive Bayes classifier (R e1071). TCRdb's own reprocessing of the public reads used fastp at Q25 and MiXCR and kept productive beta chains. Records with the same CDR3 protein are collapsed into one entry carrying the most frequent genes and DNA. None of the V and J calls come from the authors' own analysis; TCRdb made them. The table for this sample lists about 770,000 distinct CDR3 sequences; under 20% of them were counted only once. Over 15% of the sample rests with the top ten.

Sequences SGHVS (CDR1) and FQNEAQ (CDR2) are obtained from the germline V gene. V and J lose 1 base and 1 base, and a span of 10 bases separates them. The CDR3 runs 15 residues from the cysteine to the phenylalanine. Here the CDR3 DNA is all that survives: 45 bases in frame from base 1. The TCR sequence derives from a woman aged 45-60 years with Graves' hyperthyroidism that later progressed to Graves' ophthalmopathy. The sequenced material came from blood. This chain is built from TRBV7-8 and TRBJ2-5; TRBD2 could be the D gene, as 5 bases match. The nucleotide sequence reads TGTGCCAGCAGCTTAGTCCCTAGCCTCCAAGAGACCCAGTACTTC. This gives the protein CASSLVPSLQETQYF.